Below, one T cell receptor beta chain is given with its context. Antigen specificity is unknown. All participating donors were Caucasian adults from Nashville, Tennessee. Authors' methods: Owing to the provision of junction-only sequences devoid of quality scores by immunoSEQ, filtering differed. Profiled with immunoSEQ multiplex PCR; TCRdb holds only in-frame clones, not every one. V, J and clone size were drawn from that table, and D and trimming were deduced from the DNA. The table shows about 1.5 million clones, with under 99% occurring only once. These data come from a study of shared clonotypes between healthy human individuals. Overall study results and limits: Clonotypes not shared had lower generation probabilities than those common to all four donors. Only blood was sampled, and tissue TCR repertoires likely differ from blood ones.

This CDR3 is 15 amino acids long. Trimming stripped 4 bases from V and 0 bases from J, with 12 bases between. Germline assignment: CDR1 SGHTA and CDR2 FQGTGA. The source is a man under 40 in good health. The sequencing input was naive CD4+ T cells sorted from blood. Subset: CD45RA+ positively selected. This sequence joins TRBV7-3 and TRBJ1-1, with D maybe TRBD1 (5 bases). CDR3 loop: CASSYLTALNTEAFF. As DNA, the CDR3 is TGTGCCAGCAGCTACTTGACAGCCTTGAACACTGAAGCTTTCTTT.